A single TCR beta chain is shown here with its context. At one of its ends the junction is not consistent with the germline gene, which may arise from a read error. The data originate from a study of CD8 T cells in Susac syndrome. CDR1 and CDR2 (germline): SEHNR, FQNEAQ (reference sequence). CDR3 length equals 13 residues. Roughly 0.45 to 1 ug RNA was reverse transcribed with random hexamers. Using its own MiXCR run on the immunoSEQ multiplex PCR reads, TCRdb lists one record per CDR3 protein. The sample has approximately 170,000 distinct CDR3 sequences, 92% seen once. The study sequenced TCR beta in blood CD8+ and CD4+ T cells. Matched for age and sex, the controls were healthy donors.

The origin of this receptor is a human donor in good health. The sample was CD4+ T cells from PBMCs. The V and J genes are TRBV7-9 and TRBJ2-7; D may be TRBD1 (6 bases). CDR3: CTSSPGQFYEQYF. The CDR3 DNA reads TGTACCAGCAGCCCGGGACAATTCTACGAGCAGTACTTC.